This T cell receptor beta chain was documented in a study of identical twins. This CDR3 is built from 14 residues. With 5 bases clipped from V and 7 bases from J, the junction kept 7 bases outside the gene matches. The germline V gene encodes CDR1 MNHEY and CDR2 SVGEGT. TCRdb reanalysed the 5' RACE reads using MiXCR and keeps one entry per CDR3 protein. The table includes some 790,000 distinct CDR3 sequences, about 20% detected once. The data also belong to a second study, concerning T cells expressing NK-cell markers. That work contributes: It was sorted CD3+CD56+NKG2C+, CD3+CD56+NKG2C- and CD3+CD56-NKG2C+ T cells that supplied the TCR beta repertoires.

The chain combines TRBV6-2 or TRBV6-3 with TRBJ2-2, with TRBD2 identical over 7 bases. This receptor was identified in a woman under 30 in good health. The sequenced material came from PBMCs. The CDR3 spells CASSPRDYSGELFF. CDR3 bases: TGTGCCAGCAGTCCCCGGGACTACAGCGGGGAGCTGTTTTTT.